This T cell receptor (beta chain) was found in a study of blood T cell repertoires in COVID-19. In terms of age and location, participants ranged from roughly 18 to 100 years and lived in 24 US areas. Sequencing used immunoSEQ multiplex PCR; TCRdb keeps in-frame clones, though not all of them. The sample lists about 140,000 clones; approximately 87% were seen once. The V and J ends lost 0 bases and 6 bases, in that order; junction bases with no gene match: 1. The V gene's germline CDR1 is MNHEY and CDR2 SVGAGI. The CDR3 runs 14 residues. The sequence was obtained from a man between 60 and 75 years old who had recovered from COVID-19. Sequences were obtained from PBMCs or T cells enriched from blood (not recorded which). The gene calls are TRBV6-5 and TRBJ1-2; 10 bases match TRBD1. The CDR3 DNA follows: TGTGCCAGCAGTTACTCGGGACAGGGGAATGGCTACACCTTC. As protein: CASSYSGQGNGYTF.